This TCR beta chain was sequenced during a study of blood T cell repertoires in COVID-19. The method was immunoSEQ multiplex PCR; TCRdb's version includes in-frame clones alone and lacks a portion of them. The table records about 360,000 clones, around 86% of them present only once. Germline values: CDR1 SEHNR, CDR2 FQNEAQ (reference sequence). The V end lost 4 bases, the J end lost 11 bases, and 17 bases lay between the germline ends. This CDR3 has 13 residues. The chain couples TRBV7-9 to TRBJ1-1, with D perhaps TRBD1 (5 bases). The sequenced sample consisted of peripheral blood. The TCR was taken from a human donor in a cohort sampled during active COVID-19. The CDR3 protein is CASSSTSGTRAFF. CDR3 bases: TGTGCCAGCAGCTCCACTTCCGGGACTAGGGCTTTCTTT.